Below, 20 T cell receptor beta chains from the same sample are listed, as sequenced in a study of T-cell memory formation after mild COVID-19. TCRdb re-called the 5' RACE reads through MiXCR, storing one row per CDR3 protein. In the table there are hundreds of thousands of distinct CDR3 sequences, about a sixth of which are singletons. The sample was PBMCs or a T cell subset sorted from them (not recorded which). Receptors originate from an adult woman who had mild COVID-19 (a few samples of this study predate the infection). Cell type and time point are not known.

The CDR3 DNA follows: TGTGCCAGCAGTTTATTCACGGTGCCGTGGGCTTTCTTT. Translating gives CASSLFTVPWAFF. The rearrangement joins TRBV28 to TRBJ1-1; D gene unclear. V was pared by 1 base and J by 11 bases, with 14 bases between. Germline loops: CDR1 MDHEN, CDR2 SYDVKM. CDR3 length: 13 residues.

In its sample, this clonotype was seen many times. The chain is built from TRBV12-3 or TRBV12-4 and TRBJ2-1; D may be TRBD1 (6 bases). The ends were cut back, 3 bases at V and 8 bases at J, with 8 bases in the middle. This CDR3 contains 12 residues. CDR3 loop: CASSFQGYEQFF. The CDR3 DNA follows: TGTGCCAGCAGTTTTCAGGGGTATGAGCAGTTCTTC.

This clonotype was seen more than once but under ten times. The chain links TRBV5-1 to TRBJ2-1; the D is unclear. The CDR3 is 12 amino acids. CDR1 and CDR2 from the germline V gene are SGHRS and YFSETQ. Trimming shortened V by 7 bases and J by 4 bases, and 9 bases separated the two germline ends. In DNA, the CDR3 is TGCGCCAGCCCCCCGGTATACAATGAGCAGTTCTTC. Protein sequence: CASPPVYNEQFF.

The chain recombines TRBV4-1 with TRBJ1-4; D may be TRBD1 (5 bases). The CDR3 is made up of 15 amino acids. Per germline, CDR1 MGHRA and CDR2 YSYEKL. Trimming removed 1 base from V and 6 bases from J, with 12 bases in between. This CDR3 is CASSQVGGAYEKLFF. The CDR3 region has the DNA TGCGCCAGCAGCCAAGTGGGGGGTGCCTATGAAAAACTGTTTTTT.

This clonotype was detected a few times. The chain is built from TRBV6-1 and TRBJ2-2, with D unresolved. CDR1 MNHNS and CDR2 SASEGT come from the germline V gene. Trimming removed 0 bases from V and 3 bases from J, with 17 bases in between. The CDR3 sequence is 18 residues long. The CDR3 protein is CASSEASPPLAYTGELFF. The CDR3 nucleotides are TGTGCCAGCAGTGAAGCCTCTCCCCCTCTCGCGTACACCGGGGAGCTGTTTTTT.

The genes are TRBV4-1 and TRBJ2-1, with D possibly being TRBD2 (5 bases). There are 14 residues in the CDR3. V lost 0 bases, J lost 9 bases, and 12 bases lay in between. CDR1 and CDR2 (germline): MGHRA, YSYEKL. CDR3 DNA: TGCGCCAGCAGCCAAGAAGGGAGTGGCGGTGAGCAGTTCTTC. This encodes CASSQEGSGGEQFF.

The chain employs TRBV19 and TRBJ2-3, with D possibly being TRBD1 (5 bases). The V gene's germline CDR1 is LNHDA and CDR2 SQIVND (reference sequence). The ends were cut back, 7 bases at V and 4 bases at J, with 15 bases in the middle. CDR3 length: 14 amino acids. In nucleotides, the CDR3 is TGTGCCAGTATTGGGGCGGATCATCCAGATACGCAGTATTTT. Its translation: CASIGADHPDTQYF.

The V and J genes are TRBV29-1 and TRBJ2-7; no firm D call. V was trimmed by 6 bases and J by 3 bases, leaving 18 bases between them. From germline, CDR1 is SQVTM and CDR2 ANQGSEA. This CDR3 is built from 14 residues. This CDR3 reads CSVMVLPADYEQYF. The CDR3 nucleotides are TGCAGCGTGATGGTATTGCCAGCAGACTACGAGCAGTACTTC.

The table lists this clonotype with many counts. This rearrangement joins TRBV20-1 to TRBJ2-2; D unclear. The CDR3 runs 13 residues. The germline gives CDR1 DFQATT, CDR2 SNEGSKA (reference sequence). V was trimmed by 6 bases and J by 4 bases, leaving 12 bases between them. The CDR3 DNA reads as TGCAGTGCGCCATCCAGGCTCACCGGGGAGCTGTTTTTT. This codes for CSAPSRLTGELFF.

The chain couples TRBV29-1 to TRBJ2-1; D perhaps matches TRBD2 (6 bases). Trimming shortened V by 4 bases and J by 4 bases, and 14 bases separated the two germline ends. This CDR3 region has 14 residues. From germline, CDR1 is SQVTM and CDR2 ANQGSEA. As DNA, the CDR3 is TGCAGCGTTGCGACTAGTAGACTTTACAATGAGCAGTTCTTC. Translating gives CSVATSRLYNEQFF.

This clonotype has just a few counts. V gene TRBV18 combines with J gene TRBJ1-5; D is ambiguous. CDR3 length equals 16 residues. CDR1 and CDR2 (germline): KGHSH, LQKENI. Deletions cut 6 bases from V and 7 bases from J, with 22 bases between. CDR3 loop: CASSPYRATPYQPQHF. The DNA of the CDR3 is TGTGCCAGCTCGCCGTACCGGGCCACACCCTACCAGCCCCAGCATTTT.

This sequence joins TRBV5-1 and TRBJ2-1, with D uncertain. The ends were cut back, 4 bases at V and 7 bases at J, with 21 bases in the middle. Germline V CDR1 and CDR2: SGHRS, YFSETQ. The CDR3 contains 16 residues. The CDR3 is CASSLDGLKGWNEQFF. The CDR3 DNA sequence: TGCGCCAGCAGCCTGGATGGTTTAAAGGGTTGGAATGAGCAGTTCTTC.

This clonotype was observed a handful of times. The rearrangement uses TRBV5-5 and TRBJ1-1, with 10 bases identical to TRBD1. CDR1 is SGHKS, CDR2 YYEKEE, per germline (reference sequence). V was pared by 3 bases and J by 6 bases, with 8 bases of the junction left unmatched. The CDR3 loop spans 15 amino acids. The CDR3 nucleotides read TGTGCCAGCAGCTCCCGGACAGGGGGGGGTTCTGAAGCTTTCTTT. Encoded protein: CASSSRTGGGSEAFF.

The sample holds many counts of this clonotype. This chain joins TRBV25-1 and TRBJ2-2; no clear D. Per the germline V gene, CDR1 is MGHDK and CDR2 is SYGVNS. Trimming stripped 4 bases from V and 8 bases from J, with 14 bases between. The CDR3 contains 14 residues. The CDR3 loop reads CASSAPTDGGELFF. As DNA, the CDR3 is TGTGCCAGCAGTGCCCCAACGGACGGGGGGGAGCTGTTTTTT.

This clonotype was counted between two and nine times. V usage is TRBV18 and J usage is TRBJ2-3; D possibly corresponds to TRBD2 (7 bases). CDR1 KGHSH and CDR2 LQKENI come from the germline V gene. CDR3 length: 18 amino acids. With 1 base removed from V and 3 bases from J, the gap between germline ends came to 20 bases. The CDR3 is CASSPLKSAGEGTDTQYF. The CDR3 DNA follows: TGTGCCAGCTCACCACTGAAGTCGGCAGGGGAGGGAACAGATACGCAGTATTTT.

This chain uses TRBV6-5 with TRBJ1-2, with unresolved D. Germline V gene lookup returns CDR1 MNHEY and CDR2 SVGAGI. Trimming shortened V by 8 bases and J by 8 bases, and 9 bases separated the two germline ends. This CDR3 contains 10 residues. DNA of the CDR3: TGTGCCAGCGGTTCTGGCGGCTACACCTTC. It codes for CASGSGGYTF.

The rearrangement joins TRBV7-9 to TRBJ2-1; the D gene is possibly TRBD1 (6 bases). V dropped 3 bases and J dropped 4 bases, with 19 bases sitting between them. The CDR3 loop spans 17 amino acids. Germline assignment: CDR1 SEHNR and CDR2 FQNEAQ (reference sequence). CDR3 amino acids: CASSFDLSVTGYNEQFF. The CDR3 DNA sequence: TGTGCCAGCAGCTTCGACCTGTCGGTGACAGGTTACAATGAGCAGTTCTTC. Full variable domain (rest looked up from reference TRBV7-9 and TRBJ2-1): DTGVSQNPRHKITKRGQNVTFRCDPISEHNRLYWYRQTLGQGPEFLTYFQNEAQLEKSRLLSDRFSAERPKGSFSTLEIQRTEQGDSAMYLCASSFDLSVTGYNEQFFGPGTRLTVL.

This clonotype was seen more than once but under ten times. The genes are TRBV15 and TRBJ2-1, with 8 bases fitting TRBD1. This CDR3 is 15 amino acids long. Germline V gives CDR1 LNHNV, CDR2 YYDKDF (reference sequence). Unmatched junction bases numbered 12, after V lost 8 bases and J lost 6 bases. Here the CDR3 reads CATSPTSGGLNEQFF. The CDR3 DNA sequence: TGTGCCACCTCGCCCACATCAGGGGGCCTCAATGAGCAGTTCTTC.

This chain links TRBV5-6 with TRBJ2-7; tentatively, D is TRBD1 or TRBD2 (5 bases each). CDR3 size: 15 residues. V was clipped by 3 bases and J by 5 bases, with 18 bases between them. The V gene's germline CDR1 is SGHDT and CDR2 YYEEEE. The CDR3 coding sequence is TGTGCCAGCAGCTCCGTTAGAGGGGCCGTGGACGAGCAGTACTTC. Encoded protein: CASSSVRGAVDEQYF.

This clonotype showed up just a few times. V is TRBV20-1 and J is TRBJ2-2; tentative D call: TRBD2 (6 bases). The germline V gene encodes CDR1 DFQATT and CDR2 SNEGSKA (reference sequence). The CDR3 runs 15 residues. Trimming removed 4 bases at V and 5 bases at J, with 17 bases between. In DNA form, the CDR3 reads TGCAGTGCTACTCAGGGAGGAGGGTGGACCGGGGAGCTGTTTTTT. It encodes CSATQGGGWTGELFF.